The rows below give T cell receptor beta chains drawn from one sample of a study of cytotoxic CD8 clonotypes in ibrutinib-treated CLL. Generated by immunoSEQ multiplex PCR, the TCRdb table keeps only in-frame clones and is missing some. Counted here are 150,000 to 200,000 clones, approximately 91% occurring once; the ten biggest clones make up 3% to 3.5%. Source: PBMCs, taken at disease progression, from a patient treated with ibrutinib. Every receptor here comes from a human donor with chronic lymphocytic leukemia. Each CDR3 is given with its conserved first and last residue. D genes are given only for firm matches. Rows may omit the clone size; those that give it use once, few, many or a size class.

cdr3_aa	cdr3_nt	d_call	clone_size	v_call	j_call
CASSLRTESGYTF	TGTGCCAGCAGTCTTAGGACGGAGAGTGGCTACACCTTC	-	-	TRBV6-5	TRBJ1-2
CASYRGLGGYNEQFF	TGTGCCAGCTATCGGGGACTTGGAGGTTACAATGAGCAGTTCTTC	-	-	TRBV2	TRBJ2-1
CASSALTSGRSPYNEQFF	TGCGCCAGCAGTGCGTTAACTAGCGGGAGAAGCCCCTACAATGAGCAGTTCTTC	TRBD2	-	TRBV10-1	TRBJ2-1
CASSFGQNSGANVLTF	TGTGCCAGCAGCTTCGGACAGAACTCTGGGGCCAACGTCCTGACTTTC	-	-	TRBV7-9	TRBJ2-6
CASSFGDRYLYGYTF	TGCGCCAGCAGCTTTGGGGACAGATACCTTTATGGCTACACCTTC	TRBD1	-	TRBV5-1	TRBJ1-2
CASSSSRLAGEDHTGELFF	TGTGCCAGCAGCTCCTCTCGGCTAGCGGGAGAGGATCACACCGGGGAGCTGTTTTTT	TRBD2	-	TRBV13	TRBJ2-2
CASSAITYTQYF	TGTGCCAGCAGCGCTATAACCTATACGCAGTATTTT	-	-	TRBV9	TRBJ2-3
CASVTGGAFPEAFF	TGTGCCTCCGTGACAGGGGGCGCCTTCCCTGAAGCTTTCTTT	TRBD1	-	TRBV30	TRBJ1-1
CASSVGLAGGYEQYF	TGCGCCAGCAGTGTCGGACTAGCGGGGGGCTACGAGCAGTACTTC	TRBD2	once	TRBV10-2	TRBJ2-7
CASSLLGTGDYGYTF	TGTGCCAGCAGTTTATTGGGGACAGGGGACTATGGCTACACCTTC	TRBD1	once	TRBV28	TRBJ1-2
CASKLAGGAYEQYF	TGTGCCAGCAAGCTAGCGGGAGGGGCCTACGAGCAGTACTTC	TRBD2	-	TRBV19	TRBJ2-7
CASSQAWLATSYEQYF	TGTGCCAGCAGCCAAGCGTGGCTAGCCACCTCCTACGAGCAGTACTTC	-	-	TRBV4-2	TRBJ2-7